The sample holds a few counts of the clone carrying this T cell receptor (beta chain). What was amplified from RNA transcripts were TCR beta CDR3 regions. HTBI primers were the set used in a first-round RT-PCR of the TCR CDR3. TCRdb processed the multiplex PCR reads anew with MiXCR; each CDR3 protein has one entry. The data hold approximately 600,000 distinct CDR3 sequences, with around 15% observed a single time. This sample is part of a study of T cells in Graves' hyperthyroidism and ophthalmopathy. V trimming: 2 bases; J trimming: 7 bases; junction bases outside the gene matches: 5. Germline assignment: CDR1 WNHNN and CDR2 SYGVQD (reference sequence). This CDR3 has 15 residues.

Material: blood. The chain carries TRBV10-1 and TRBJ2-2; 9 positions agree with TRBD2. The receptor comes from a woman aged 25 to 39 with Graves' hyperthyroidism. CDR3 DNA: TGCGCCAGCAGTGAGCAGCGGGAGGAACACGGGGAGCTGTTTTTT. This translates into CASSEQREEHGELFF.